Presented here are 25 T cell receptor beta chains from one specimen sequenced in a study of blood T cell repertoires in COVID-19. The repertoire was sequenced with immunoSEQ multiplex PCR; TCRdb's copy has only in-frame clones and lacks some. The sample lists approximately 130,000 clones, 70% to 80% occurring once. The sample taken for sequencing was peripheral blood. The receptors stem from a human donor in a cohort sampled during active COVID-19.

Here the CDR3 DNA reads TGTGCCAGCAGCGTCAGGACTTCTCCCTATGGCTACACCTTC. Protein: CASSVRTSPYGYTF. This sequence joins TRBV9 and TRBJ1-2; no reliable D call. The CDR3 has 14 residues. Between the trimmed V and J ends, which lost 2 bases and 4 bases, there was a span of 12 bases. Per germline, CDR1 SGDLS and CDR2 YYNGEE.

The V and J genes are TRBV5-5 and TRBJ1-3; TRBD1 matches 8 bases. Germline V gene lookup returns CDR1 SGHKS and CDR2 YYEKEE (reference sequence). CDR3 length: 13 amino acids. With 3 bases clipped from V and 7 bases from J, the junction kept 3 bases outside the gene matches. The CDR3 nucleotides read TGTGCCAGCAGCTCGACAGGGGAGAACACCATATATTTT. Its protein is CASSSTGENTIYF.

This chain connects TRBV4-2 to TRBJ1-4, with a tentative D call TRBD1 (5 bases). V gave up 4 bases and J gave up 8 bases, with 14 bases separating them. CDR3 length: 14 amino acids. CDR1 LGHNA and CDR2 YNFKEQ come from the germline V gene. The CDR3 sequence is CASSPGHGREKLFF. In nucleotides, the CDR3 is TGTGCCAGCAGCCCCGGACACGGTCGAGAAAAACTGTTTTTT.

CDR3 DNA: TGTGCCAGCAGCGTTGGTCTATCCACCGACTACGAGCAGTACTTC. Its translation: CASSVGLSTDYEQYF. This chain links TRBV9 with TRBJ2-7; D call uncertain. Germline-derived CDR1 and CDR2 are SGDLS and YYNGEE. V lost 2 bases and J lost 3, with 15 bases in between. This CDR3 spans 15 amino acids.

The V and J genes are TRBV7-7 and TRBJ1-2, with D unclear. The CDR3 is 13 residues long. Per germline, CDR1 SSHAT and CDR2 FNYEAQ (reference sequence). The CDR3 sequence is CASEGSGDYGYTF. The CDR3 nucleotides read TGTGCTAGCGAAGGGTCCGGGGACTATGGCTACACCTTC.

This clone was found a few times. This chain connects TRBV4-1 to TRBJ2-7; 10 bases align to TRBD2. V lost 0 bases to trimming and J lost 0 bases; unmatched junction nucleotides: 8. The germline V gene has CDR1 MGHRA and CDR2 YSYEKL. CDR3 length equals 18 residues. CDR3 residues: CASSQDTIAGGFSYEQYF. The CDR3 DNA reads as TGCGCCAGCAGCCAAGACACAATAGCGGGGGGCTTCTCCTACGAGCAGTACTTC.

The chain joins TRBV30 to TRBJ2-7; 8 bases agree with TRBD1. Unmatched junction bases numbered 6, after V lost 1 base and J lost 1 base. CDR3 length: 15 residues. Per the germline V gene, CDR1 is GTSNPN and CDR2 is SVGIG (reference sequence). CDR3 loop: CAWSAPRQGSYEQYF. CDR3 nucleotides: TGTGCCTGGAGTGCACCGCGACAGGGGTCCTACGAGCAGTACTTC.

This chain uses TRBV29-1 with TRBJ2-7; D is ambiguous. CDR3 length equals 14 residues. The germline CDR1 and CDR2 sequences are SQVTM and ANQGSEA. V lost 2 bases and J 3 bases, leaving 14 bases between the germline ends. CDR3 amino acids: CSVEFAGAHYEQYF. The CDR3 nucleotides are TGCAGCGTTGAATTTGCCGGAGCTCACTACGAGCAGTACTTC.

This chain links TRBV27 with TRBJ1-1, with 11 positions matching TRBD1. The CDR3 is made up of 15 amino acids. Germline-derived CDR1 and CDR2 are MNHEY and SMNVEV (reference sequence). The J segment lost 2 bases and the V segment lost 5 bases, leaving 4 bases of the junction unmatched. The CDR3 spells CASSVGQGANTEAFF. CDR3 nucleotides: TGTGCCAGCAGTGTAGGACAGGGGGCCAACACTGAAGCTTTCTTT.

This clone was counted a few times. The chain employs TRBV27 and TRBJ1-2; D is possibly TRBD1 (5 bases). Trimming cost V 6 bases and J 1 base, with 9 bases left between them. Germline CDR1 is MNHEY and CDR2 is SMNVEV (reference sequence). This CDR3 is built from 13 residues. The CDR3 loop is CASSIDSNYGYTF. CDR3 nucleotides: TGTGCCAGCAGCATAGACAGTAACTATGGCTACACCTTC.

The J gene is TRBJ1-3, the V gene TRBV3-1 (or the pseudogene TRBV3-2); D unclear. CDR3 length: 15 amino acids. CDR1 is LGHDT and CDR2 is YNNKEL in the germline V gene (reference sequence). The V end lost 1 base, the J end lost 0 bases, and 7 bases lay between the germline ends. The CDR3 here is CASSQAGSSGNTIYF. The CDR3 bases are TGTGCCAGCAGCCAAGCTGGGAGCTCTGGAAACACCATATATTTT.

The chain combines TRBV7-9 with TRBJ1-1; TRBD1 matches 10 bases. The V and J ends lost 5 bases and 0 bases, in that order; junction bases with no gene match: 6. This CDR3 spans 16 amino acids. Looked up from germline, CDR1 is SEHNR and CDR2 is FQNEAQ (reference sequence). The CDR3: CASSPGTGDMNTEAFF. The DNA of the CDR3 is TGTGCCAGCAGCCCAGGGACAGGGGATATGAACACTGAAGCTTTCTTT. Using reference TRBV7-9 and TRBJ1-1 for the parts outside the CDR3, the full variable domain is DTGVSQNPRHKITKRGQNVTFRCDPISEHNRLYWYRQTLGQGPEFLTYFQNEAQLEKSRLLSDRFSAERPKGSFSTLEIQRTEQGDSAMYLCASSPGTGDMNTEAFFGQGTRLTVV.

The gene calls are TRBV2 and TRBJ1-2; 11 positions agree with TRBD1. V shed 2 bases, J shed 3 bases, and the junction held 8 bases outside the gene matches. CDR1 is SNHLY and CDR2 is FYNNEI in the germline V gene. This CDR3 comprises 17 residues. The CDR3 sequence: CASSELGQGGLDYGYTF. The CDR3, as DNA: TGTGCCAGCAGTGAACTGGGACAGGGGGGTTTGGACTATGGCTACACCTTC.

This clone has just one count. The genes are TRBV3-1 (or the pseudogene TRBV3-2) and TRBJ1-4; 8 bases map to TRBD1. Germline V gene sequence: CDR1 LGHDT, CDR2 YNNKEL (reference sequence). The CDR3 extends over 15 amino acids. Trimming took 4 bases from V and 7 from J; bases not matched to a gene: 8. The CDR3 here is CASSLGETGVEKLFF. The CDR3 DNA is TGTGCCAGCAGCCTCGGCGAGACAGGGGTTGAAAAACTGTTTTTT.

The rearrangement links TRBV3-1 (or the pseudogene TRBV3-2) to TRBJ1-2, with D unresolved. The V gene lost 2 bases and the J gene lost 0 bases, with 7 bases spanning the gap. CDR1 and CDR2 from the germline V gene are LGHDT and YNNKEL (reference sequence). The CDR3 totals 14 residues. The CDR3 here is CASSQTTTNYGYTF. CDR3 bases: TGTGCCAGCAGCCAAACTACAACTAACTATGGCTACACCTTC.

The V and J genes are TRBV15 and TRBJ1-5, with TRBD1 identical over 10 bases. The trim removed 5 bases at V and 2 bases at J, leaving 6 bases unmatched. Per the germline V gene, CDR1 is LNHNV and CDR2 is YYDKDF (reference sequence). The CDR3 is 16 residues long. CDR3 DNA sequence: TGTGCCACCAGCGTCCAAGGGACAGGGGGCAATCAGCCCCAGCATTTT. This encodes CATSVQGTGGNQPQHF.

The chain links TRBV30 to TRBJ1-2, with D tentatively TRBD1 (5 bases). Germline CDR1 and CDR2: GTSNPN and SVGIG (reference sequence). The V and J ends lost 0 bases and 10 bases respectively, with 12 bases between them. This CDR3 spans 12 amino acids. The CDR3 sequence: CAWSVQGEFYTF. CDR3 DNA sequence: TGTGCCTGGAGTGTACAAGGGGAATTCTACACCTTC.

The DNA of the CDR3 is TGTGCCAGCAGCCAGGGGCAGCTTTTTAATGAGCAGTTCTTC. Translated: CASSQGQLFNEQFF. The chain combines TRBV6-2 or TRBV6-3 with TRBJ2-1, with a weak D call TRBD1 (6 bases). Trimming stripped 6 bases from V and 7 bases from J, with 16 bases between. CDR3 length: 14 residues. Germline-derived CDR1 and CDR2 are MNHEY and SVGEGT.

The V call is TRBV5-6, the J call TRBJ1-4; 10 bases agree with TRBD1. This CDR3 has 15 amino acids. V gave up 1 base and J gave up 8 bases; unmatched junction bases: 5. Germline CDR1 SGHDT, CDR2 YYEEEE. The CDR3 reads CASSLKTGGREKLFF. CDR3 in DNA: TGTGCCAGCAGCTTGAAGACAGGGGGCCGGGAAAAACTGTTTTTT.

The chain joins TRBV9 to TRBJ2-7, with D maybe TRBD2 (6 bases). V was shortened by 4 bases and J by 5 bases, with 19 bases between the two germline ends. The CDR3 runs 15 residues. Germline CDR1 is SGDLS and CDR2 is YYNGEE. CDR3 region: CASSSSGGSFDEQYF. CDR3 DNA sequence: TGTGCCAGCAGCTCCTCCGGGGGTTCCTTTGACGAGCAGTACTTC.

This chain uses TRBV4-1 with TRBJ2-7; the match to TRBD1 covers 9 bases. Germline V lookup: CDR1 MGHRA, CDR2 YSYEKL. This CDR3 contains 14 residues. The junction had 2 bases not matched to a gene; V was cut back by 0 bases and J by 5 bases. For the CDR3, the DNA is TGCGCCAGCAGCCAAGAGGGACAGGGAAACGAGCAGTACTTC. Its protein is CASSQEGQGNEQYF.

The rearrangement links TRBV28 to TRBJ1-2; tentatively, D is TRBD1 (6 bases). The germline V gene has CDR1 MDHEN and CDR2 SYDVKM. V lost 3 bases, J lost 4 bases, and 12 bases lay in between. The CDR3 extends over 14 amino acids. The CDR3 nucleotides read TGTGCCAGCAGTTTGCAGGGGATGCGCTATGGCTACACCTTC. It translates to CASSLQGMRYGYTF.

In DNA, the CDR3 is TGCAGTGCTAGAACTACCTACGAGCAGTACTTC. Its protein product is CSARTTYEQYF. This chain joins TRBV20-1 and TRBJ2-7; D is unclear. CDR3 length: 11 amino acids. The germline V gene encodes CDR1 DFQATT and CDR2 SNEGSKA (reference sequence). V was cut by 2 bases and J by 2 bases, with 4 bases left in between.

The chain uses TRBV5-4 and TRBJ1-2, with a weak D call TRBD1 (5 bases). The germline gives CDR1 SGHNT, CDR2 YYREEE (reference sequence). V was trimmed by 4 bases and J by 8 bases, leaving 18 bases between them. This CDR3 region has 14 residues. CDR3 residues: CASSPTGGVEGYTF. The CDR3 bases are TGTGCCAGCAGCCCCACTGGAGGGGTGGAGGGCTACACCTTC.

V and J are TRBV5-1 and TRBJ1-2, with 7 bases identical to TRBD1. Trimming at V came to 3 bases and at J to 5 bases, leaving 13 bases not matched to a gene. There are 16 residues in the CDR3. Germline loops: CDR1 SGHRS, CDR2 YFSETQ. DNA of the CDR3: TGCGCCAGCAGCTGGAAGGGACAGACCACTTATTATGGCTACACCTTC. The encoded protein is CASSWKGQTTYYGYTF.